This T cell receptor (beta chain) was obtained from a study of cytomegalovirus exposure and HLA in healthy donors. Study context: The early release's HLA-typed donors yielded approximately 81 million unique TCRs. Overall study results and limits: Researchers reported in a later analysis that a missense DCLRE1C variant was tied to TCR beta V- and J-gene trimming.

With respect to this clone: The antigen is not known.

PCR involved 60 Vbeta and 13 Jbeta primers. Some clones are missing from TCRdb's copy, which holds only in-frame ones; the method was immunoSEQ multiplex PCR. Among about 180,000 clones listed, 60% to 85% were seen once. CDR1 is GTSNPN, CDR2 SVGIG, per germline (reference sequence). This CDR3 spans 14 amino acids. Trimming shortened V by 2 bases and J by 9 bases, and 17 bases separated the two germline ends. What was sequenced was PBMCs. This TCR came from a male donor in good health and CMV-seronegative. The chain carries TRBV30 and TRBJ1-5; tentatively, D is TRBD1 (6 bases). This chain's CDR3 is CAWSRPGTPMPQHF. As DNA, the CDR3 is TGTGCCTGGAGTAGGCCGGGGACACCCATGCCCCAGCATTTT.